This T cell receptor beta chain was sequenced for a study of cytomegalovirus exposure and HLA in healthy donors (dated by TCRdb to about 2017). Background on the whole study: According to a later analysis, the 120 validation repertoires were produced on the same platform as the approximately 620 repertoires of the first cohort. The study was designed to test whether signatures of past pathogen exposure could be identified by cataloging public T cell receptors. In addition to the first cohort of roughly 700 subjects, a separate validation cohort of approximately 130 different subjects was used. To predict cytomegalovirus infection status, the study brought together high-throughput TCR immunosequencing, statistical association of individual TCRs with disease status, and machine learning. Results and caveats for the whole study, not just this receptor: A few of the identified cytomegalovirus-associated TCR beta chains were confirmed in vitro to be specific for cytomegalovirus antigens. The classifier was reported to diagnose cytomegalovirus status with high specificity and sensitivity in both the original and validation cohorts. The study gave a list of about 170 TCR beta chains associated with cytomegalovirus. All 120 or so repertoires were used to score co-occurrence in the validation cohort in a later analysis, because that analysis had no HLA typing for the cohort. Most TCR sequences were observed very rarely across donors, whereas some public TCRs were present in many individuals. It was suggested by the authors that the approach could potentially be generalized to other disease states and immunological phenotypes. In a later analysis, TCRs clustered in the first cohort were found to also tend to co-occur in the roughly 110 validation repertoires, with 90% to 95% of cluster scores above 0.

The library came from the immunoSEQ multiplex PCR assay. The authors' analysis ran thus. A statistical classification framework was developed to diagnose cytomegalovirus status using the catalog of TCR beta chain sequences. This immuneACCESS table, as held by TCRdb, lists in-frame sequences with V and J called but not all clones. Of the missing ones, under half trace to an unresolved V gene in checked studies; the others have no known cause. V and J calls plus clone size are reproduced from that table; the DNA served to infer D and trimming. Counted in this sample were 70,000 or so clones; 94% of them appeared once. The top ten constitute 1.5% to 2% of the sample. Regarding this clone: Its antigen is currently not known. No clone much larger than this one lies a single base away; base qualities are absent.

Reading from cysteine to phenylalanine, the CDR3 counts 15 amino acids. Of all the DNA, just the CDR3 is kept, 45 bases in frame from base 1. V loses 5 bases at its end and J loses 3 bases; junction bases beyond the gene matches: 6. For CDR1 and CDR2, the germline V gene lists SGHRS and YFSETQ. Separate from the approximately 700-subject first cohort, the validation cohort of more than 90 subjects was the group to which the donors belonged. This receptor chain uses TRBV5-1 and TRBJ2-7, and 12 junction bases match TRBD2. Sequenced material: PBMCs. The receptor was derived from a woman between 18 and 29 years old in good health and CMV-seropositive. The nucleotide sequence is given as TGCGCCAGCAGTTGGACTAGCGGGACTATCTACGAGCAGTACTTC. The translation is CASSWTSGTIYEQYF. The CDR3, completed at both ends by the reference TRBV5-1 and TRBJ2-7 genes, gives the full variable domain KAGVTQTPRYLIKTRGQQVTLSCSPISGHRSVSWYQQTPGQGLQFLFEYFSETQRNKGNFPGRFSGRQFSNSRSEMNVSTLELGDSALYLCASSWTSGTIYEQYFGPGTRLTVT.